This T cell receptor beta chain was obtained from a study of CD8 T cells in ankylosing spondylitis. Regarding the study as a whole: What seemed typical of ankylosing spondylitis blood was a TCR beta motif built from several highly homologous variants. Previous work reported some of these motif variants in the synovial fluid and blood of reactive arthritis.

On this clonotype itself: The antigen remains unidentified.

V lost 4 bases and J 5 bases, leaving 18 bases between the germline ends. The germline CDR1 and CDR2 sequences are SGHKS and YYEKEE (reference sequence). CDR3 length: 15 residues. One entry per CDR3 protein, called by TCRdb with MiXCR from the 5' RACE reads. The sample records over 700,000 distinct CDR3 sequences, around 17% being singletons. The chain joins TRBV5-5 to TRBJ1-1; D perhaps matches TRBD1 (6 bases). This TCR was sampled from a male donor with ankylosing spondylitis. Source material: blood, either unsorted or a sorted T cell fraction (not recorded which). This CDR3 is CASSALGGLRTEAFF. The CDR3 bases are TGTGCCAGCAGCGCCCTCGGGGGGCTGCGTACTGAAGCTTTCTTT.